This T cell receptor (beta chain) came from a study of shared clonotypes between healthy human individuals. Study details: Each donor had three CD4 naive, three CD4 memory, two CD8 naive and one CD8 memory plate.

General study results and limits: Though the depth was large, rarefaction showed that sorted-subset sequencing was incomplete. Some naive CD4 clonotypes, 4% to 6%, turned up in common across a handful of donors.

For this clone: The target antigen is unknown. The germline gene is not matched at one end of the junction; a read error may be the cause.

Only CD45RO-negative cells positively selected for CCR7 counted as naive CD8 cells, so terminally differentiated effector memory CD45RA+ cells were excluded. Libraries were prepared by immunoSEQ multiplex PCR; TCRdb keeps only in-frame clonotypes and omits some of them. The sample shows hundreds of thousands of clones, 92% of them seen only once. The CDR3 is made up of 14 amino acids. Per germline, CDR1 SGHDT and CDR2 YYEEEE. Sequenced: naive CD8+ T cells sorted from blood. The chain recombines TRBV5-6 with TRBJ1-2; D not certain. The clonotype originates from a young man in good health. The CDR3 loop is CASSLGGDNYGYTF. The CDR3, as DNA: TGTGCCAGCAGTTTGGGTGGGGATAACTATGGCTACACCTTC. Combining the CDR3 with reference TRBV5-6 and TRBJ1-2 gives the whole variable domain DAGVTQSPTHLIKTRGQQVTLRCSPKSGHDTVSWYQQALGQGPQFIFQYYEEEERQRGNFPDRFSGHQFPNYSSELNVNALLLGDSALYLCASSLGGDNYGYTFGSGTRLTVV.